This T cell receptor beta chain was found in a study of cytomegalovirus exposure and HLA in healthy donors. About the study: The approximately 120 validation repertoires used the same platform as the roughly 700 first-cohort repertoires (as reported by a later analysis).

Method: immunoSEQ multiplex PCR; TCRdb's copy keeps in-frame clones and lacks some. Of 130,000 to 150,000 clones listed, 85% to 90% are singletons. Germline trimming cut 1 base from V and 2 bases from J; bases unmatched to any gene: 18. The CDR3 extends over 20 amino acids. The germline CDR1 and CDR2 sequences are SGDLS and YYNGEE. V gene TRBV9 combines with J gene TRBJ2-3; TRBD2 agrees at 8 bases. The TCR sequence derives from a woman aged 18-35 years in good health and CMV-seropositive. Material: PBMCs. The CDR3 sequence: CASSVSLGGGRPSNTDTQYF. CDR3 nucleotide sequence: TGTGCCAGCAGCGTAAGCTTGGGAGGCGGGAGGCCCTCTAACACAGATACGCAGTATTTT.